This TCR beta chain was identified during a study of control samples from healthy donors and cancer patients. The CDR3 loop spans 15 amino acids. Germline V CDR1 and CDR2: LGHNA, YSLEER. V was trimmed by 1 base and J by 4 bases, leaving 13 bases between them. Assay used: immunoSEQ multiplex PCR; TCRdb lists only in-frame clones, some missing. The top ten hold over 2% of the sample, which has about 120,000 clones, about 88% seen once. The sequenced material came from blood. The chain is built from TRBV4-3 and TRBJ1-1; D is unclear. The origin of this receptor is a woman between 65 and 79 years old in good health. The CDR3 region has the DNA TGCGCCAGCAGCCAAGGCATGCACCGGGGCACTGAAGCTTTCTTT. Translated: CASSQGMHRGTEAFF.